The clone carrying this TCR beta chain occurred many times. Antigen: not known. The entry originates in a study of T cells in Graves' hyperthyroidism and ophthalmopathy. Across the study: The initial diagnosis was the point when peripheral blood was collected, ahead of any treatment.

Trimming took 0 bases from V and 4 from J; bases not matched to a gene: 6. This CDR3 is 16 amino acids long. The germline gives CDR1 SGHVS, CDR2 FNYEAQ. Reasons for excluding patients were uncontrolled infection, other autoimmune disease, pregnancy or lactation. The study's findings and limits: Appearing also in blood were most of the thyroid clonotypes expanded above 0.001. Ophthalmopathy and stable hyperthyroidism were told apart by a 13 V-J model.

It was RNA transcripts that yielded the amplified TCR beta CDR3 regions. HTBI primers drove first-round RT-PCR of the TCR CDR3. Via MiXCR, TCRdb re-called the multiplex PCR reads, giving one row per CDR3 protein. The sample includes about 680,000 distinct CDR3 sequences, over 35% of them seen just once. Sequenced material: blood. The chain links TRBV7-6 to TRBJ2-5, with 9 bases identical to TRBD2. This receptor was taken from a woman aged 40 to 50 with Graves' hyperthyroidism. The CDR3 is CASSLAGLARGETQYF. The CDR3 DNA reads TGTGCCAGCAGCTTAGCGGGACTAGCTAGGGGAGAGACCCAGTACTTC. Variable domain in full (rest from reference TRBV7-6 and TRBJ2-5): GAGVSQSPRYKVTKRGQDVALRCDPISGHVSLYWYRQALGQGPEFLTYFNYEAQQDKSGLPNDRFSAERPEGSISTLTIQRTEQRDSAMYRCASSLAGLARGETQYFGPGTRLLVL.